Presented here are 30 T cell receptor beta chains from one specimen sequenced in a study of T cells in women clearing cervical HPV infection. The data were produced by immunoSEQ multiplex PCR, yet TCRdb's version contains in-frame clones alone and is incomplete. The table counts tens of thousands of clones; 5.2% lies in the top ten. What was sequenced was blood buffy coat. These receptors all come from a woman between 18 and 75 years old with a cervical HPV16 infection that either progressed to CIN3+ or cleared (not recorded which).

Note on this clone: The read gets to within 3 residues of the CDR3 end, and the germline J gene fills in the rest. This rearrangement joins TRBV5-6 to TRBJ1-2, with D tentatively TRBD1 (5 bases). Germline V lookup: CDR1 SGHDT, CDR2 YYEEEE. The CDR3 is made up of 15 amino acids. Trimming shortened V by 5 bases and J by 4 bases, and 18 bases separated the two germline ends. The DNA read from the CDR3 is TGTGCCAGCAGGCAGGCGCCGACAGTATCCTATGGC. It encodes CASRQAPTVSYG. The complete CDR3 protein is CASRQAPTVSYGYTF.

Comments on this clone: The missing CDR3 end, 3 residues past where the read stops, is filled in from the germline J gene. The genes are TRBV7-3 and TRBJ2-1; tentatively, D is TRBD2 (5 bases). The CDR3 contains 12 residues. The V and J ends lost 0 bases and 9 bases respectively, with 6 bases between them. Looked up from germline, CDR1 is SGHTA and CDR2 is FQGTGA. Partial CDR3 DNA: TGTGCCAGCAGCTTAACTGAGGGTGAG. It specifies CASSLTEGE. The CDR3, in full, reads CASSLTEGEQFF.

On this clone itself: The read terminates 3 residues ahead of where the CDR3 ends, so the germline J gene completes it. The V call is TRBV20-1, the J call TRBJ2-1; 11 bases fit TRBD2. This CDR3 has 14 residues. V was clipped by 5 bases and J by 6 bases; unmatched bases: 6. Germline assignment: CDR1 DFQATT and CDR2 SNEGSKA (reference sequence). CDR3 DNA, as far as it was read: TGCAGTGCTCTTAGCGGGGGGGCCAGCAATGAG. It encodes CSALSGGASNE. The full CDR3 protein reads CSALSGGASNEQFF.

To note about this clone: The read comes to an end 3 residues before the CDR3 does, leaving the germline J gene to fill in the end. V gene TRBV20-1 combines with J gene TRBJ1-1; perhaps TRBD1 as D (6 bases). Between the trimmed V and J ends, which lost 1 base and 5 bases, there was a span of 20 bases. The germline gives CDR1 DFQATT, CDR2 SNEGSKA (reference sequence). CDR3 length: 16 amino acids. The part of the CDR3 DNA that was read is TGCAGTGCTAGAGTAGGATTCTTGGGGGCGCGAACTGAA. Translated: CSARVGFLGARTE. The full CDR3 reads CSARVGFLGARTEAFF.

Points on this clone: The read stops 3 residues short of the end of the CDR3; the missing end is completed from the germline J gene. The chain employs TRBV13 and TRBJ1-5; the D gene is possibly TRBD1 (5 bases). The CDR3 contains 15 residues. The germline V gene encodes CDR1 PRHDT and CDR2 FYEKMQ (reference sequence). Trimming left V 0 bases short and J 8 bases short, with 14 bases between. This CDR3 is CASSLGQRGWEPQHF. Partial CDR3 DNA: TGTGCCAGCAGCTTAGGCCAAAGGGGTTGGGAGCCC.

On this clone itself: From the germline J gene comes the end of the CDR3, since the read stops 3 residues before it. The genes are TRBV28 and TRBJ2-1, with 11 bases aligning to TRBD2. Germline V gives CDR1 MDHEN, CDR2 SYDVKM. J lost 2 bases, V lost 6 bases, and 9 bases had no gene match. The CDR3 totals 17 residues. The CDR3 is CASRGQGSGGAYNEQFF. The DNA read from the CDR3 is TGTGCCAGCAGAGGACAGGGTAGCGGGGGGGCCTACAATGAG.

To note about this clone: The read ends 3 residues before the CDR3 terminus; that terminus is restored from the germline J gene. The chain combines TRBV7-3 with TRBJ1-2; the D gene is possibly TRBD1 (6 bases). Germline values: CDR1 SGHTA, CDR2 FQGTGA. The CDR3 contains 14 residues. The DNA read from the CDR3 is TGTGCCAGCAAACGACTAGCGGGGGGCGATGAC. It encodes CASKRLAGGDD. The CDR3 in full is CASKRLAGGDDYTF.

As for this clone: The read falls 3 residues short of the CDR3 end, and the missing part is taken from the germline J gene. The gene calls are TRBV5-1 and TRBJ2-3; D not certain. Trimming removed 1 base at V and 5 bases at J, with 11 bases between. The CDR3 sequence is 14 residues long. Germline V gene lookup returns CDR1 SGHRS and CDR2 YFSETQ. CDR3 region: CASSLRERGDTQYF. Incomplete CDR3 DNA: TGCGCCAGCAGCTTGCGCGAGCGTGGAGATACG.

In the case of this clone: The sequenced fragment ends 3 residues before the CDR3 boundary, so the rest is inferred from the germline J gene. The J gene is TRBJ2-4, the V gene TRBV19; D uncertain. Per the germline V gene, CDR1 is LNHDA and CDR2 is SQIVND (reference sequence). The CDR3 spans 17 residues. CDR3 bases read: TGTGCCAGCTACTCCGGAGACTCTCTTAGAAGGAACTATGGT. It yields the protein CASYSGDSLRRNYG. The CDR3, in full, reads CASYSGDSLRRNYGQYF.

With regard to this clone: The CDR3 extends 3 residues past the end of the read, so its final part is completed from the germline J gene. V usage is TRBV4-1 and J usage is TRBJ1-3; tentatively, D is TRBD1 (6 bases). The germline V gene has CDR1 MGHRA and CDR2 YSYEKL. Trimming removed 0 bases at V and 0 bases at J, with 9 bases between. The CDR3 length is 16 residues. CDR3 DNA (partial): TGCGCCAGCAGCCAAGAGTACAGGGCCTCTGGAAACACC. Encoded protein: CASSQEYRASGNT. The full CDR3 protein reads CASSQEYRASGNTIYF.

Regarding this clone: Read data end 3 residues before the CDR3 end; the end is taken from the germline J gene. The rearrangement links TRBV7-2 to TRBJ2-5; 7 nucleotides agree with TRBD2. The V and J ends lost 6 bases and 3 bases, in that order; junction bases with no gene match: 1. Per germline, CDR1 SGHTA and CDR2 FQGNSA. The CDR3 runs to 12 residues. CDR3 DNA, as far as it was read: TGTGCCAGCAGGGGGGGGGAAGAGACC. Protein product: CASRGGEET. The entire CDR3 reads CASRGGEETQYF.

For this clone: The CDR3 end falls 3 residues outside the read, so it is completed with the germline J gene. The chain has TRBV28 and TRBJ2-4; the match to TRBD2 covers 12 bases. CDR3 length: 16 amino acids. The V gene end was trimmed by 6 bases and the J gene end by 4 bases; junction bases not matched to a gene: 7. In germline, CDR1 is MDHEN, CDR2 SYDVKM. The CDR3 here is CASSPPSGGEKNIQYF. The sequenced part of the CDR3 DNA is TGTGCCAGCAGCCCGCCTAGCGGGGGGGAAAAAAACATT. The whole variable domain, filled in from reference TRBV28 and TRBJ2-4, reads DVKVTQSSRYLVKRTGEKVFLECVQDMDHENMFWYRQDPGLGLRLIYFSYDVKMKEKGDIPEGYSVSREKKERFSLILESASTNQTSMYLCASSPPSGGEKNIQYFGAGTRLSVL.

Concerning this clone itself: The sequence runs out 3 residues before the end of the CDR3; the remainder is reconstructed from the germline J gene. V usage is TRBV4-1 and J usage is TRBJ1-5; the match to TRBD1 covers 10 bases. Germline values: CDR1 MGHRA, CDR2 YSYEKL. CDR3 size: 17 residues. After removal of 1 base from V and 4 bases from J, the junction contained 7 bases not matched to a gene. CDR3 residues: CASSQGRTGGRNQPQHF. CDR3 DNA (partial): TGCGCCAGCAGCCAAGGACGGACAGGGGGAAGGAATCAGCCC.

As to this clone: The read falls 3 residues short of the CDR3 end, and the missing part is taken from the germline J gene. The chain has TRBV2 and TRBJ1-6; D is undetermined. The CDR3 loop spans 16 amino acids. V was clipped by 9 bases and J by 0 bases, with 15 bases between them. Per the germline V gene, CDR1 is SNHLY and CDR2 is FYNNEI. CDR3 DNA, as far as it was read: TGTGCCAGTCGGGTCCCTCTTCACTCCTATAATTCACCC. Amino acid sequence: CASRVPLHSYNSP. The complete CDR3 protein is CASRVPLHSYNSPLHF.

Concerning this clone itself: The DNA ends 3 residues before the CDR3 does, and the rest of the CDR3 is filled in from the germline J gene. The chain joins TRBV2 to TRBJ1-6, with D tentatively TRBD1 (5 bases). CDR3 size: 14 residues. Trimming removed 4 bases at V and 5 bases at J, with 9 bases between. Germline V lookup: CDR1 SNHLY, CDR2 FYNNEI. The CDR3 sequence: CASSGRGDNSPLHF. The sequenced CDR3 bases are TGTGCCAGCAGTGGGCGGGGGGATAATTCACCC.

The CDR3: CASSSRTGTEAFF. The CDR3 DNA, read in part, is TGTGCCAGCAGCTCTCGGACGGGGACTGAA. The J gene is TRBJ1-1, the V gene TRBV7-6; D ambiguous. The read ends 3 residues early relative to the CDR3; the germline J gene fills the gap. V was cut by 4 bases and J by 5 bases, with 11 bases left in between. Germline V gives CDR1 SGHVS, CDR2 FNYEAQ. The CDR3 runs to 13 residues.

Details on this clone: The read falls 3 residues short of the CDR3 end, and the missing part is taken from the germline J gene. The chain uses TRBV5-6 and TRBJ2-2, with D possibly TRBD1 on 5 matching bases. The CDR3 is 13 residues long. CDR1 and CDR2 from the germline V gene are SGHDT and YYEEEE. The sequenced part of the CDR3 DNA is TGTGCCAGCAGGAGATCTGGGGCCAACGTG. Its translation: CASRRSGANV. The full CDR3 protein is CASRRSGANVLFF. Drawing the rest from reference TRBV5-6 and TRBJ2-2, the complete variable domain is DAGVTQSPTHLIKTRGQQVTLRCSPKSGHDTVSWYQQALGQGPQFIFQYYEEEERQRGNFPDRFSGHQFPNYSSELNVNALLLGDSALYLCASRRSGANVLFFGEGSRLTVL.

The sequenced part of the CDR3 DNA is TGTGCCAGCAGCCCCGGGGGCGGGGGTGCCGGGGAG. The encoded protein is CASSPGGGGAGE. Given in full, the CDR3 is CASSPGGGGAGELFF. The genes are TRBV7-6 and TRBJ2-2, with D possibly matching TRBD2 (7 bases). The sequence runs out 3 residues before the end of the CDR3; the remainder is reconstructed from the germline J gene. The germline gives CDR1 SGHVS, CDR2 FNYEAQ. The germline V and J ends were trimmed by 5 bases and 6 bases, with 16 bases remaining between them. This CDR3 is built from 15 residues.

Points on this clone: The DNA ends 3 residues before the CDR3 does, and the rest of the CDR3 is filled in from the germline J gene. The chain joins TRBV27 to TRBJ1-4; D gene unclear. The V end was cut by 6 bases, the J end by 3 bases, with 17 bases between. CDR1 and CDR2 (germline): MNHEY, SMNVEV (reference sequence). This CDR3 has 16 amino acids. This CDR3 reads CASRPVPEVSNEKLFF. The CDR3 DNA, read in part, is TGTGCCAGCAGGCCTGTCCCAGAGGTCTCTAATGAAAAA.

For this clone: The DNA ends 3 residues before the CDR3 does, and the rest of the CDR3 is filled in from the germline J gene. The chain carries TRBV7-9 and TRBJ1-1; D is unresolved. Trimming left V 7 bases short and J 0 bases short, with 12 bases between. Germline V lookup: CDR1 SEHNR, CDR2 FQNEAQ (reference sequence). The CDR3 length is 14 residues. The CDR3 bases that were read are TGTGCCAGCATCGAAGGGTTGGTGAACACTGAA. This sequence encodes CASIEGLVNTE. The full-length CDR3 reads as CASIEGLVNTEAFF.

Of note for this clone: The read stops 3 residues short of the end of the CDR3; the missing end is completed from the germline J gene. This chain uses TRBV18 with TRBJ1-4; no clear D gene. Trimming removed 1 base from V and 10 bases from J, with 13 bases in between. The germline gives CDR1 KGHSH, CDR2 LQKENI. The length of the CDR3 is 14 residues. The chain's CDR3 is CASSPLQATGKLFF. CDR3 DNA (partial): TGTGCCAGCTCACCACTCCAGGCAACCGGAAAA.

To note about this clone: One end of the junction does not line up with germline, which may come from a read error. Coverage ceases 3 residues before the CDR3 finishes, and the germline J gene fills in the end. This chain uses TRBV19 with TRBJ2-2, with 7 bases lining up with TRBD2. The V gene's germline CDR1 is LNHDA and CDR2 SQIVND (reference sequence). The CDR3 is 13 amino acids. The sequenced CDR3 bases are TGTGCCAGTAGTTTAGCGGGCTCCGGGGGG. Residues: CASSLAGSGG. From start to end, the CDR3 is CASSLAGSGGLFF.

Worth noting for this clone: The DNA ends 3 residues before the CDR3 does, and the rest of the CDR3 is filled in from the germline J gene. The rearrangement joins TRBV30 to TRBJ2-3; 9 nucleotides line up with TRBD2. The germline V gene encodes CDR1 GTSNPN and CDR2 SVGIG (reference sequence). The CDR3 spans 15 residues. Unmatched junction bases numbered 5, after V lost 1 base and J lost 3 bases. Here the CDR3 reads CAWSGASGATDTQYF. Incomplete CDR3 DNA: TGTGCCTGGAGTGGGGCTAGCGGGGCAACAGATACG.

As for this clone: The missing CDR3 end, 3 residues past where the read stops, is filled in from the germline J gene. The chain joins TRBV5-1 to TRBJ2-5; TRBD2 matches at 10 bases. Germline V gives CDR1 SGHRS, CDR2 YFSETQ. The CDR3 totals 16 residues. V shed 1 base, J shed 1 base, and the junction held 4 bases outside the gene matches. The CDR3 spells CASSLRLAGAQETQYF. The sequenced CDR3 bases are TGCGCCAGCAGCTTGCGGCTAGCGGGGGCCCAAGAGACC.

With regard to this clone: Coverage ceases 3 residues before the CDR3 finishes, and the germline J gene fills in the end. The gene calls are TRBV30 and TRBJ1-6, with D unresolved. V lost 2 bases, J lost 9 bases, and 11 bases lay in between. This CDR3 comprises 13 residues. CDR1 is GTSNPN and CDR2 is SVGIG in the germline V gene (reference sequence). The DNA read from the CDR3 is TGTGCCTGGAGTAACGGTCTTGGTTCACCC. Translating it yields CAWSNGLGSP. The entire CDR3 protein reads CAWSNGLGSPLHF.

About this clone: The read terminates 3 residues before the CDR3 end, so the remaining end is supplied by the germline J gene. The chain joins TRBV19 to TRBJ2-4; maybe TRBD1 (5 bases). The germline V gene has CDR1 LNHDA and CDR2 SQIVND (reference sequence). The CDR3 runs 15 residues. The CDR3 sequence is CASSTTANSNQPQYF. The CDR3 DNA, read in part, is TGTGCCAGTAGTACGACAGCTAATAGCAATCAGCCT.

A word on this clone: The CDR3 end lies 3 residues beyond the end of the read and is filled in from the germline J gene. The chain links TRBV7-9 to TRBJ2-1; D remains ambiguous. This CDR3 contains 11 residues. Trimming removed 5 bases from V and 6 bases from J, with 5 bases in between. The germline CDR1 and CDR2 sequences are SEHNR and FQNEAQ (reference sequence). The CDR3: CASSPGNEQFF. The DNA read from the CDR3 is TGTGCCAGCAGCCCCGGCAATGAG.

The CDR3 reads CASSLVTGTYEQYF. The DNA read from the CDR3 is TGTGCCAGCAGCTTAGTAACAGGGACCTACGAG. The gene calls are TRBV7-9 and TRBJ2-7; D might be TRBD1 (6 bases). With the read ending 3 residues before the CDR3 end, the germline J gene is used to fill in that end. CDR3 length: 14 residues. Germline values: CDR1 SEHNR, CDR2 FQNEAQ (reference sequence). Between the trimmed V and J ends, which lost 1 base and 2 bases, there was a span of 9 bases.

As to this clone: The read ends 3 residues shy of where the CDR3 ends; the end is completed using the germline J gene. The V gene is TRBV25-1, the J gene TRBJ2-3; D might be TRBD1 (5 bases). The CDR3 has 14 residues. CDR1 is MGHDK, CDR2 SYGVNS, per germline. This CDR3 reads CASSESTQGETQYF. The CDR3 bases that were read are TGTGCCAGCAGTGAATCGACGCAGGGTGAGACG.

As for this clone: The CDR3 end is not reached by the read, which stops 3 residues before it; the germline J gene fills it in. The J gene is TRBJ2-3, the V gene TRBV2; D tentatively reads TRBD1 or TRBD2 (5 bases each). The germline V gene encodes CDR1 SNHLY and CDR2 FYNNEI. This CDR3 region has 17 residues. Trimming removed 3 bases from V and 0 bases from J, with 16 bases in between. CDR3 region: CASSELRGLGSTDTQYF. CDR3 DNA (partial): TGTGCCAGCAGTGAGTTGAGGGGTCTAGGGAGCACAGATACG.